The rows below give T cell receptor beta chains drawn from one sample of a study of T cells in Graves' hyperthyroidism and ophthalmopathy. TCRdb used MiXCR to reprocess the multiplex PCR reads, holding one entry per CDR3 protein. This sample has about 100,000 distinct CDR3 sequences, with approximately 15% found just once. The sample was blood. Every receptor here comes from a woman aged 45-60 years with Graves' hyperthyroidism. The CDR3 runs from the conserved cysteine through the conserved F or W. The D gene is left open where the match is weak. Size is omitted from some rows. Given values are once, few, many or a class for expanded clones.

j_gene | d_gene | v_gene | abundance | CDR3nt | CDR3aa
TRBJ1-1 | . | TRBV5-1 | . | TGCGCCAGCAGCGTCGGGGCGGCGAACACTGAAGCTTTCTTT | CASSVGAANTEAFF
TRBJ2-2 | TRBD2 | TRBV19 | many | TGTGCCAGTAGTATCAAGCTCGGACTAGCGGGTAACACCGGGGAGCTGTTTTTT | CASSIKLGLAGNTGELFF
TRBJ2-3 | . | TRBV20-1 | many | TGCAGTGCTAGACTACCCCGGAGAGATACGCAGTATTTT | CSARLPRRDTQYF
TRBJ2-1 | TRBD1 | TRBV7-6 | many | TGTGCCAGCAGCTCCGGGACAGGGGGCTTAGGGGAGCAGTTCTTC | CASSSGTGGLGEQFF
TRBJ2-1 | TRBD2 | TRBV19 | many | TGTGCCAGTAGGACCCAAGCGGGAGACATTTACAATGAGCAGTTCTTC | CASRTQAGDIYNEQFF
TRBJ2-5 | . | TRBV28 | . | TGTGCCAGCAGTTCCCCAACGGTGGAAGAGACCCAGTACTTC | CASSSPTVEETQYF
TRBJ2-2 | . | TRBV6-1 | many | TGTGCCAGCAGGCGGGACTTTTACACCGGGGAGCTGTTTTTT | CASRRDFYTGELFF
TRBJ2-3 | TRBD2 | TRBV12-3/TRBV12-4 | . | TGTACCAGCAGGACTAGCGGGGCCGATACGCAGTATTTT | CTSRTSGADTQYF
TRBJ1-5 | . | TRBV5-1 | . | TGCGCCAGCAGTTCCGGACAGCCCAATCAGCCCCAGCATTTT | CASSSGQPNQPQHF
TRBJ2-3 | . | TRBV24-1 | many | TGTGCCACCAGTGATTTCTCTGGGAGCATGCTTGATACGCAGTATTTT | CATSDFSGSMLDTQYF
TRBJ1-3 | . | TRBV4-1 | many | TGCGCCAGCAGCCAAGATCTTGCCCTGAGCTCTGGAAACACCATATATTTT | CASSQDLALSSGNTIYF
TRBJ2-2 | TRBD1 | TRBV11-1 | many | TGTGCCAGCAGCGCCCAACCCGGGACAGGGTCGAACACCGGGGAGCTGTTTTTT | CASSAQPGTGSNTGELFF
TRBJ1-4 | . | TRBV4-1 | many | TGCGCCAGCAGCCGGTGGCGAAGAGAAAAACTGTTTTTT | CASSRWRREKLFF
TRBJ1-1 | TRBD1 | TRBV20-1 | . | TGCAGTGCTAAATCGACCGGGACAGTGAACACTGAAGCTTTCTTT | CSAKSTGTVNTEAFF
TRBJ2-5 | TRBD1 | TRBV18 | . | TGTGCCAGCTCACTACGACAGGGGGACCAAGAGACCCAGTACTTC | CASSLRQGDQETQYF
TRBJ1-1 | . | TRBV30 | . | TGTGCCTGTTCCGAGGGGTCAACAATCGCTGAAGCTTTCTTT | CACSEGSTIAEAFF
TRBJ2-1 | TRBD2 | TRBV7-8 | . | TGTGCCAGCAACTACCGGGGGGTCCTCTCCGGGAGACCTAACAATGAGCAGTTCTTC | CASNYRGVLSGRPNNEQFF
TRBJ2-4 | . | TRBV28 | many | TGTGCCAGCAGTTTAAGGGCCACGAACATTCAGTACTTC | CASSLRATNIQYF